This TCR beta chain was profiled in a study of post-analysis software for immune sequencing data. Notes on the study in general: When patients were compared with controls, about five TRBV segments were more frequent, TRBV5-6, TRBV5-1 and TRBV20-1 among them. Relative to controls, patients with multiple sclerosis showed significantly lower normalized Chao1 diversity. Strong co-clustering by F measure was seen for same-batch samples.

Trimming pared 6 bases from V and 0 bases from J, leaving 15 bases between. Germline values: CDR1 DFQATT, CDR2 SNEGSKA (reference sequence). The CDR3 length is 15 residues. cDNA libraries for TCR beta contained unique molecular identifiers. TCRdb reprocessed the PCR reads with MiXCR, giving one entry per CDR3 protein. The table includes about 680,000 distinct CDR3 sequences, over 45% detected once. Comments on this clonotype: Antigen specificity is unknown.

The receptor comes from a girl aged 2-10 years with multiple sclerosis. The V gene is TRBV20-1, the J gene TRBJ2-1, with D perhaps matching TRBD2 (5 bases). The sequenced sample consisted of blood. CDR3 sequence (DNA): TGCAGTGCCCCCTTATTGGGGAGCTCCTACAATGAGCAGTTCTTC. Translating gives CSAPLLGSSYNEQFF.